A selection of T cell receptor beta chains follows, all from one sample in a study of chemoradiotherapy in HPV16-positive cancers. Sequencing was performed with immunoSEQ multiplex PCR; in TCRdb, only in-frame clones are kept and a portion is missing. Of about 68,000 clones listed, roughly 86% are singletons. The sample here was blood, taken from a patient who underwent chemoradiotherapy. The receptors here all came from a human donor with HPV-associated anogenital cancer. CDR3s leave out the opening cysteine and the closing phenylalanine or tryptophan. Not every row has a clone size; where given, it reads once, few, many or a size class.

v_gene	j_gene	abundance	CDR3aa
TRBV5-6	TRBJ1-1	NA	ASSPGTGGPRRTEAF
TRBV7-3	TRBJ2-1	NA	ASSLSVWGEDNEQF
TRBV6-6	TRBJ1-5	NA	ASSPRQNQPQH
TRBV7-9	TRBJ2-7	NA	ASSFRDSPYEQY
TRBV7-6	TRBJ2-1	NA	ASSSLYRGVSHNEQF
TRBV11-3	TRBJ2-3	once	ASSSSGRGTDTQY
TRBV15	TRBJ1-2	NA	ATSREDRAYGYT
TRBV28	TRBJ2-7	NA	ASRGVVSYEQY
TRBV2	TRBJ1-4	few	ASSVQGVKLF
TRBV28	TRBJ1-6	NA	ASGPPRGWNSPLH
TRBV6-1	TRBJ2-7	NA	ASSVATSGYYEQY
TRBV29-1	TRBJ2-1	NA	SVEFRAYEQF
TRBV2	TRBJ1-2	NA	ASAGTGGRGYT
TRBV27	TRBJ1-2	few	ASTSVFGGLIGLYGYT
TRBV10-3	TRBJ2-7	NA	AISESNEQY
TRBV30	TRBJ1-1	NA	AWSVDRTPNTEAF
TRBV30	TRBJ1-3	NA	AWNPPRGNTIY
TRBV6-6	TRBJ1-3	few	ASSYSAQGSGNTIY
TRBV6-5	TRBJ2-3	NA	ASSYGGTDTQY
TRBV7-9	TRBJ2-3	NA	ASSLGLGTDTQY
TRBV5-1	TRBJ2-2	once	ASSLSGELF
TRBV6-1	TRBJ1-6	few	ASSLSEGNSPLH
TRBV9	TRBJ1-5	NA	ASSGGQVNQPQH
TRBV23-1	TRBJ2-5	NA	ASTLAQY
TRBV30	TRBJ2-5	NA	AYRLAGGVETQY
TRBV7-2	TRBJ1-2	NA	ASSPGTGSRYGYT